The 6 T cell receptor beta chains reported below all come from one sample, sequenced in a study of T cells after posttransplantation cyclophosphamide. The protocol was immunoSEQ multiplex PCR, while the TCRdb copy is restricted to in-frame clones and leaves out a portion. The sample gives about 9,200 clones, roughly nine tenths of which show up once; around 1.6% is in the top ten. The sequenced material came from memory CD4+ T cells sorted from PBMCs. These receptors were taken from a woman in her sixties in good health, CMV-negative, and a related stem cell transplant donor.

This clone has only one observation. This chain joins TRBV7-2 and TRBJ2-7; D is possibly TRBD2 (6 bases). Germline CDR1 SGHTA, CDR2 FQGNSA. The CDR3 is made up of 14 amino acids. The V and J ends lost 1 base and 4 bases respectively, with 11 bases between them. The CDR3 DNA sequence: TGTGCCAGCAGCTTAGGGGACGGGAGATACGAGCAGTACTTC. It specifies CASSLGDGRYEQYF. The whole variable domain, remainder taken from reference TRBV7-2 and TRBJ2-7, is GAGVSQSPSNKVTEKGKDVELRCDPISGHTALYWYRQSLGQGLEFLIYFQGNSAPDKSGLPSDRFSAERTGGSVSTLTIQRTQQEDSAVYLCASSLGDGRYEQYFGPGTRLTVT.

The V gene is TRBV4-3, the J gene TRBJ2-5; TRBD2 is a possible D gene (5 bases). Trimming removed 0 bases at V and 7 bases at J, with 12 bases between. CDR3 size: 14 residues. Germline V gene lookup returns CDR1 LGHNA and CDR2 YSLEER. Here the CDR3 reads CASSQDRARGTQYF. The CDR3 bases are TGCGCCAGCAGCCAAGATCGGGCTCGGGGGACCCAGTACTTC.

The rearrangement links TRBV5-8 to TRBJ1-2, with 7 bases that match TRBD1. The V and J ends lost 4 bases and 0 bases, in that order; junction bases with no gene match: 6. Germline CDR1 reads SGHTS; CDR2 reads YDEGEE. CDR3 length: 15 residues. The CDR3 loop is CASSRWDSANYGYTF. CDR3 DNA: TGTGCCAGCAGCCGCTGGGACAGTGCTAACTATGGCTACACCTTC.

This chain joins TRBV5-4 and TRBJ2-7, with 10 positions matching TRBD2. Germline V gives CDR1 SGHNT, CDR2 YYREEE (reference sequence). The CDR3 loop spans 16 amino acids. Germline trimming cut 0 bases from V and 0 bases from J; bases unmatched to any gene: 3. CDR3 nucleotide sequence: TGTGCCAGCAGCTTGGCCCTAGCGGGAGCCTCCTACGAGCAGTACTTC. It translates to CASSLALAGASYEQYF.

The J gene is TRBJ1-3, the V gene TRBV6-1; D remains unclear. V was cut by 8 bases and J by 3 bases, with 11 bases left in between. The CDR3 covers 13 residues. Germline V gives CDR1 MNHNS, CDR2 SASEGT. CDR3 nucleotide sequence: TGTGCCAGCGAGGGTCTGAATGGAAACACCATATATTTT. It is translated as CASEGLNGNTIYF.

The V gene is TRBV11-2, the J gene TRBJ2-5; D call uncertain. V lost 0 bases to trimming and J lost 5 bases, with 13 bases between them. CDR1 is SGHAT, CDR2 FQNNGV, per germline. The CDR3 spans 15 residues. DNA for the CDR3: TGTGCCAGCAGCTTAGAAGGCGGTTCCGGGGAGACCCAGTACTTC. This sequence encodes CASSLEGGSGETQYF.